This T cell receptor beta chain comes out of a study of cytomegalovirus exposure and HLA in healthy donors. General study findings and limits: Because they were indistinguishable, some V segments, including TRBV6-2 and TRBV6-3, were excluded. Earlier analysis yielded a pattern in which most TCR beta V segments were productive about 90% or about 30% of the time.

Concerning this clone itself: Its antigen is still unknown.

Vbeta (60) and Jbeta (13) primers were used in the PCR. Using immunoSEQ multiplex PCR, the repertoire was profiled, and TCRdb retains in-frame clones only, with some absent. The sample shows 110,000 to 150,000 clones, 82% of them seen only once. Germline CDR1 SGHAT, CDR2 FQNNGV. The V and J ends lost 3 bases and 4 bases, in that order; junction bases with no gene match: 11. This CDR3 spans 17 amino acids. The sample consisted of PBMCs. The chain is built from TRBV11-2 and TRBJ1-2; 10 bases map to TRBD1. The sequence was collected from a male donor in good health and CMV-seronegative. The CDR3 region has the DNA TGTGCCAGCAGCTTTGGCGTGCGGACAGGGGGTAGCTATGGCTACACCTTC. Protein sequence: CASSFGVRTGGSYGYTF.